This T cell receptor (beta chain) appears in the sequencing data of a study of human T cells and chemical hapten exposure. On the study more broadly: Small discrepancies in pooled library volume mainly accounted for the varying TCR yields per sample. General study results and limits: No alteration of TCRs above 1 in 1000 frequency was seen with DPC sensitization.

The time point denotes: healthy volunteer bleed at 2 weeks. Before extraction, the whole blood was not fractionated, and total RNA was taken from it. This CDR3 is 13 amino acids long. V was shortened by 4 bases and J by 2 bases, with 11 bases between the two germline ends. Germline-derived CDR1 and CDR2 are SQVTM and ANQGSEA. The library gave individual cDNA molecules unique molecular identifiers. TCRdb re-derived calls from the RACE reads in MiXCR, one entry per CDR3 protein. The sample includes about 45,000 distinct CDR3 sequences, roughly 4.1% seen only once; the top ten take around 5.5%. In the case of this clonotype: The target antigen is unknown.

This receptor was identified in a human donor in good health. Some clones in this sample may be carry-over from other donors' samples. This rearrangement joins TRBV29-1 to TRBJ1-1; possibly TRBD1 for D (6 bases). The sequenced material came from whole blood. DNA of the CDR3: TGCAGCGTTGCATTGGGGGCTAACACTGAAGCTTTCTTT. Translation gives CSVALGANTEAFF.